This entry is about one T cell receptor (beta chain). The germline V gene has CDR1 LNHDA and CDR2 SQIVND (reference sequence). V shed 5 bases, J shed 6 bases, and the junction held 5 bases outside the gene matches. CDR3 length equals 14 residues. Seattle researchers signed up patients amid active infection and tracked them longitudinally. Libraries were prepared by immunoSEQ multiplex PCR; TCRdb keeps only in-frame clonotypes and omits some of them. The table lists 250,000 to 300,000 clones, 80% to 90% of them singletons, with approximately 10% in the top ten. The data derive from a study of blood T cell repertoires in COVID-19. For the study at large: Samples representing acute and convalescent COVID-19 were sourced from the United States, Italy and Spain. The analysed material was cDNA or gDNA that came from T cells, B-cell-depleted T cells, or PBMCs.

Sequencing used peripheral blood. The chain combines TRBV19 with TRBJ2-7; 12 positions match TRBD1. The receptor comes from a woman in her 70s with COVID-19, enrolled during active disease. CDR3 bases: TGTGCCAGTAGTTCCGGGACAGGGGGCTTCGAGCAGTACTTC. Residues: CASSSGTGGFEQYF.